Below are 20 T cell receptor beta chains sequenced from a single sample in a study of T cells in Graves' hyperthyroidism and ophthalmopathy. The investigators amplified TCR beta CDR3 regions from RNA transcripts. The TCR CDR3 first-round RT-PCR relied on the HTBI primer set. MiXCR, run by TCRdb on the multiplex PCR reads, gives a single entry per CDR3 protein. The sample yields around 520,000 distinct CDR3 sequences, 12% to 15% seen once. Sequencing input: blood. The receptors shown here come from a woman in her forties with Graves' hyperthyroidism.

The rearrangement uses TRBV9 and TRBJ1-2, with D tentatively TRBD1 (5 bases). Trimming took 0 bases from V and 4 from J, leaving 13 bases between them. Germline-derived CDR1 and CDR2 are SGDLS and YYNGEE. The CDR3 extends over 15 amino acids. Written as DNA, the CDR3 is TGTGCCAGCAGCGTAGCCAGAGGGGTTGGCTATGGCTACACCTTC. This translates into CASSVARGVGYGYTF.

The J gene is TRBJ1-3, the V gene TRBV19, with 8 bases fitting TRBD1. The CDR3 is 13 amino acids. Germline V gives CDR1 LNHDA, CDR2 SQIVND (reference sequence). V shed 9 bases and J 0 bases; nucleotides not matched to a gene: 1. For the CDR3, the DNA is TGTGCCAGCCAGGGGGCCTCTGGAAACACCATATATTTT. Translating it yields CASQGASGNTIYF. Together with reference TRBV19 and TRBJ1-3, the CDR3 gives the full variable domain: DGGITQSPKYLFRKEGQNVTLSCEQNLNHDAMYWYRQDPGQGLRLIYYSQIVNDFQKGDIAEGYSVSREKKESFPLTVTSAQKNPTAFYLCASQGASGNTIYFGEGSWLTVV.

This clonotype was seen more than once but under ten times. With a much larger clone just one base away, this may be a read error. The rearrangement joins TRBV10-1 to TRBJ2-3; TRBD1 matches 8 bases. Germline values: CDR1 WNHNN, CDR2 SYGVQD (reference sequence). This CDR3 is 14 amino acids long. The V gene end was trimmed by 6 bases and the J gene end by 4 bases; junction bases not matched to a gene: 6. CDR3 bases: TGCGCCAGCAGCGCGGGACAGGACGCAGATACGCAGTATTTT. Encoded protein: CASSAGQDADTQYF.

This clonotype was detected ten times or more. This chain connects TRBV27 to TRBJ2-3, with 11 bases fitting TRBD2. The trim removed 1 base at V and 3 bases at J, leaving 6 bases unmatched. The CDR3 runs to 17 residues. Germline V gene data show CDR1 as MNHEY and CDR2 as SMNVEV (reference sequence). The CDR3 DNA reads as TGTGCCAGCAGTTTATTCGGTTTAGCGGGGGGGACAGATACGCAGTATTTT. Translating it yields CASSLFGLAGGTDTQYF.

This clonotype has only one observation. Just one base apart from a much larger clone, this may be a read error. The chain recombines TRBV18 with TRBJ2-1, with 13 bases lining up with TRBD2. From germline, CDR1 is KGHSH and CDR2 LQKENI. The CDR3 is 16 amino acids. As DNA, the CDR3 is TGTGTCAGCTCACCACGGGGACTAGCGGGAAACAATGAGCAGTTCTTC. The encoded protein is CVSSPRGLAGNNEQFF.

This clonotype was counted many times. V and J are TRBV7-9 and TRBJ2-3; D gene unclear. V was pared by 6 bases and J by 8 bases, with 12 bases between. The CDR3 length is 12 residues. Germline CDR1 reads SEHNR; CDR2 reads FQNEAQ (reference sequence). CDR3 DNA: TGTGCCAGCAGAACTGAAGAGGCTACGCAGTATTTT. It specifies CASRTEEATQYF.

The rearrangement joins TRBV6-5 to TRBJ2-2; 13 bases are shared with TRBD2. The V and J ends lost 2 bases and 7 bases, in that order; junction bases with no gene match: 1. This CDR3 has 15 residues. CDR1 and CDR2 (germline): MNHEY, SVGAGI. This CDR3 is CASSYRLAGGGELFF. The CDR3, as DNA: TGTGCCAGCAGTTACCGACTAGCGGGAGGCGGGGAGCTGTTTTTT.

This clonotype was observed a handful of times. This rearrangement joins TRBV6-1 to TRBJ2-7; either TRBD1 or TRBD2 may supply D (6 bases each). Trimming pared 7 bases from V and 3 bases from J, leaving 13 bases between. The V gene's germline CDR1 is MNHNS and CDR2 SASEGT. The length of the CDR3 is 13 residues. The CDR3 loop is CASTEGVVYEQYF. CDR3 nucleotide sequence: TGTGCCAGCACGGAGGGGGTCGTCTACGAGCAGTACTTC.

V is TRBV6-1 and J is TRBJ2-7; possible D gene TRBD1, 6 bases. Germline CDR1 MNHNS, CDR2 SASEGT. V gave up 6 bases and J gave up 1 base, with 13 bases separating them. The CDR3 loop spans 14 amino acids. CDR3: CASRATGESYEQYF. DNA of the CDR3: TGTGCCAGCAGAGCGACAGGTGAATCCTACGAGCAGTACTTC.

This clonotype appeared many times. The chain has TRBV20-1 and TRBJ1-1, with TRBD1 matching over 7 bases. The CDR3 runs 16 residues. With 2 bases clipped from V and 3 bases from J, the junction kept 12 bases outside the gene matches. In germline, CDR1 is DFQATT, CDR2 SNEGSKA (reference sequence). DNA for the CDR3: TGCAGTGCTAGACGGACAGGCTCCACCTCTGACACTGAAGCTTTCTTT. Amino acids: CSARRTGSTSDTEAFF.

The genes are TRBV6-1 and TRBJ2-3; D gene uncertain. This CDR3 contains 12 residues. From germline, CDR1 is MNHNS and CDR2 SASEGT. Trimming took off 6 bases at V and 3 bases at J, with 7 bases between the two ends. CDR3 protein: CASRPPTDTQYF. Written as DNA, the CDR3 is TGTGCCAGCAGACCACCTACAGATACGCAGTATTTT.

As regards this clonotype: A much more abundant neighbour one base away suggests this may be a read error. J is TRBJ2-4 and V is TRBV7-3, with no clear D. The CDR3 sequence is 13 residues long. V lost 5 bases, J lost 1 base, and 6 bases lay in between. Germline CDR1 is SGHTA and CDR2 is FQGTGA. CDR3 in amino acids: CASSPFAKNIQYF. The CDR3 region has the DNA TGTGCCAGCAGCCCTTTTGCCAAAAACATTCAGTACTTC. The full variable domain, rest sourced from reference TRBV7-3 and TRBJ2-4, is GAGVSQTPSNKVTEKGKYVELRCDPISGHTALYWYRQSLGQGPEFLIYFQGTGAADDSGLPNDRFFAVRPEGSVSTLKIQRTERGDSAVYLCASSPFAKNIQYFGAGTRLSVL.

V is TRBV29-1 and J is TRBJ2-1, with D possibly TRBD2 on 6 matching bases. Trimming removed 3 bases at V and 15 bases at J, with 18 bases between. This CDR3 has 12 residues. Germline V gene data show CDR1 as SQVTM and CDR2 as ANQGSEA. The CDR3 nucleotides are TGCAGCGTTGACCCCTGGGGGGACTCCTCGTTCTTC. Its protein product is CSVDPWGDSSFF.

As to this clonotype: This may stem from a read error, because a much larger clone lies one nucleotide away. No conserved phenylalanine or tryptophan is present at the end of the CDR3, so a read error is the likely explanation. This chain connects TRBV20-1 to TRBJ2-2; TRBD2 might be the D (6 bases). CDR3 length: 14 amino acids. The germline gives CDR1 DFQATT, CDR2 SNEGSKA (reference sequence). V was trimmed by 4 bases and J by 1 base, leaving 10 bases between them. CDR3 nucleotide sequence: TGCAGTGCTAAGGGACTCGTGAACACCGGGGAGCTGTTTCTT. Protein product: CSAKGLVNTGELFL.

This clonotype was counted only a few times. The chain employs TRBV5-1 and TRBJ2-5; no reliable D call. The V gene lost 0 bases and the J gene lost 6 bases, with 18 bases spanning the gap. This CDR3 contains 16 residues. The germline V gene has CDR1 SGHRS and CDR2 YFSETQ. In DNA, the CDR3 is TGCGCCAGCAGCTTGGAGGTTAGGGAAGATCAAAAGACCCAGTACTTC. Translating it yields CASSLEVREDQKTQYF.

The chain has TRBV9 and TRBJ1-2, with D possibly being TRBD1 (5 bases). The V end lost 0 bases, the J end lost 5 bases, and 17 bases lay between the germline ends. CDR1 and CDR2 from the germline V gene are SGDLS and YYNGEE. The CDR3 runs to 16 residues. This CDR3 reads CASSVEDSLTEYGYTF. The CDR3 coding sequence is TGTGCCAGCAGCGTAGAAGACAGCTTGACGGAATATGGCTACACCTTC. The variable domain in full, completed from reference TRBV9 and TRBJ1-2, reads DSGVTQTPKHLITATGQRVTLRCSPRSGDLSVYWYQQSLDQGLQFLIQYYNGEERAKGNILERFSAQQFPDLHSELNLSSLELGDSALYFCASSVEDSLTEYGYTFGSGTRLTVV.

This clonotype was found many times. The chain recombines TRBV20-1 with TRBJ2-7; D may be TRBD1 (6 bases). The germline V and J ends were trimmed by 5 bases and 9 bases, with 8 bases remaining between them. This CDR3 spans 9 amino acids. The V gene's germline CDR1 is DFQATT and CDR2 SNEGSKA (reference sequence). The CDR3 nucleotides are TGCAGTGCTGGACAGATGCAGTACTTC. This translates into CSAGQMQYF.

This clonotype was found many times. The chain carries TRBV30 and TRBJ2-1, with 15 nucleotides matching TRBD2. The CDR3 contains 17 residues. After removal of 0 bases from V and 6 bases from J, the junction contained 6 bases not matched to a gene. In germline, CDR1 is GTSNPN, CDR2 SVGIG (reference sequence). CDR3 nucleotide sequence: TGTGCCTGGAGTGTACAACGGACTAGCGGGAGGGCCAATGAGCAGTTCTTC. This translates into CAWSVQRTSGRANEQFF.

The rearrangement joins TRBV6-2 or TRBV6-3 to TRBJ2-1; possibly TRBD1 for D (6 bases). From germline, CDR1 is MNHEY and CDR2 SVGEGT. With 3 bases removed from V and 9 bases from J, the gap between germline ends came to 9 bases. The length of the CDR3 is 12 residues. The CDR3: CASSYRGGEQFF. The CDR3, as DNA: TGTGCCAGCAGTTATCGAGGGGGTGAGCAGTTCTTC.

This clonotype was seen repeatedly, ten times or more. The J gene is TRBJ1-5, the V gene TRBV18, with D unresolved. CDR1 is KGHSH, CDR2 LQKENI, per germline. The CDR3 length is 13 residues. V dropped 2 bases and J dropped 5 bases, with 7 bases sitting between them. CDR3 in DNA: TGTGCCAGCTCACCAAGTGGTGATCAGCCCCAGCATTTT. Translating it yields CASSPSGDQPQHF.